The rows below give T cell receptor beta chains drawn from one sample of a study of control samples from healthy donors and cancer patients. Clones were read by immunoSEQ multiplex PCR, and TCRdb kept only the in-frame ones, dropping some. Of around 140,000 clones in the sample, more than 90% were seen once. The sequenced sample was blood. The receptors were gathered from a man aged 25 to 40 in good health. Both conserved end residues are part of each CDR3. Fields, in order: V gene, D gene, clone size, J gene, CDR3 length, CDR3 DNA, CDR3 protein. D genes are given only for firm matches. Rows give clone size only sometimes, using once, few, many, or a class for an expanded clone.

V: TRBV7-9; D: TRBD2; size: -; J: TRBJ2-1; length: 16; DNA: TGTGCCAGCAACTTAGCGGGGGGCCAAGGATACAATGAGCAGTTCTTC; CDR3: CASNLAGGQGYNEQFF
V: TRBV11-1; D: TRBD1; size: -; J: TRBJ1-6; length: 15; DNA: TGTGCCAGCACCTTATTGGGGACAGGGGTTTCACCCCTCCACTTT; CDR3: CASTLLGTGVSPLHF
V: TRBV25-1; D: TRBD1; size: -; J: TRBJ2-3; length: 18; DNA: TGTGCCAGCAGTGAATCCCGGCCCGGACAGGGTAGTACAGATACGCAGTATTTT; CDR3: CASSESRPGQGSTDTQYF
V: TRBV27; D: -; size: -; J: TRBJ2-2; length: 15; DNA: TGTGCCAGCAGTTTATCAGGGCAGTACACCGGGGAGCTGTTTTTT; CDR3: CASSLSGQYTGELFF
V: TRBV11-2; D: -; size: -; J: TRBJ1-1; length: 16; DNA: TGTGCCAGCAGCTTAGAGGGCACGATAATGAACACTGAAGCTTTCTTT; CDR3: CASSLEGTIMNTEAFF
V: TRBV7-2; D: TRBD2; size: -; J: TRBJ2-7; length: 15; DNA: TGTGCCAGCAGCCTGACTAGCGGGGGAGCCTATGGGCAGTACTTC; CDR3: CASSLTSGGAYGQYF
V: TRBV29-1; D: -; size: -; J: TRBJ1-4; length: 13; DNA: TGCAGCGTTGAAACCAACTCGGGTGAAAAACTGTTTTTT; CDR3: CSVETNSGEKLFF
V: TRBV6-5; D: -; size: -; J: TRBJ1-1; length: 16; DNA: TGTGCCAGCAGTTACTCGGTCTACACAGGGAACACTGAAGCTTTCTTT; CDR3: CASSYSVYTGNTEAFF
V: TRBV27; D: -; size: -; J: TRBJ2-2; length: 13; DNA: TGTGCCAGCAGTTTCTCCAGGGCAGGGGAGCTGTTTTTT; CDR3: CASSFSRAGELFF
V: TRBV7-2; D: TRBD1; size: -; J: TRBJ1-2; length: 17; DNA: TGTGCCAGCAGCTTAGTAGTAAATGGGCAGGGGGCGAGCGGCTACACCTTC; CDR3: CASSLVVNGQGASGYTF
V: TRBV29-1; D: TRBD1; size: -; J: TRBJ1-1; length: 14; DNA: TGCAGCGTTCGACAGGGGGGTCTGAACACTGAAGCTTTCTTT; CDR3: CSVRQGGLNTEAFF
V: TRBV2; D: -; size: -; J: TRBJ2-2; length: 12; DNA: TGTGCCAGCAGTGACGGGGCCGGGGAGCTGTTTTTT; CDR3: CASSDGAGELFF
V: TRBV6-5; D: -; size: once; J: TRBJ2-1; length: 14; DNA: TGTGCCAGCAGCCCGTTTGGAGGGGAGTATGAGCAGTTCTTC; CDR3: CASSPFGGEYEQFF
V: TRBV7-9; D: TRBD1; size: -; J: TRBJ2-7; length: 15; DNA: TGTGCCAGCAGCCATTTGGACAGGTCTTTGTACGAGCAGTACTTC; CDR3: CASSHLDRSLYEQYF
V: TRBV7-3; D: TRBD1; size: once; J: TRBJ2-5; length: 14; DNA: TGTGCCAGCAGCGCCGGGACAGGCCAAGAGACCCAGTACTTC; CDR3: CASSAGTGQETQYF
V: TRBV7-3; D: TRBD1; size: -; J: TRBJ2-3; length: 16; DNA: TGTGCCAGCAGCGAGGGGGCGCGATCTTATGCAGATACGCAGTATTTT; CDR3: CASSEGARSYADTQYF
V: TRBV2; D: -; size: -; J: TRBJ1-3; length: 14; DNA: TGTGCCAGCAGTCCGCTCCACTCTGGAAACACCATATATTTT; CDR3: CASSPLHSGNTIYF
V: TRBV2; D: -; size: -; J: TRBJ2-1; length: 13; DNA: TGTGCCAGCAGTGGGGAGTGGTACAATGAGCAGTTCTTC; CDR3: CASSGEWYNEQFF
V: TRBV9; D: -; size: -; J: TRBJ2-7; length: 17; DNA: TGTGCCAGCAGCGTAGGAAGCTATCGAGCACGCGGCTACGAGCAGTACTTC; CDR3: CASSVGSYRARGYEQYF
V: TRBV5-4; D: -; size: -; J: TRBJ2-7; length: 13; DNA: TGTGCCAGCAATCGGGACGGAACCTACGAGCAGTACTTC; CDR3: CASNRDGTYEQYF
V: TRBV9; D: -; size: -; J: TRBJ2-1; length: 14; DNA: TGTGCCAGCAGCGTAGGATGGGGTGAGGATGAGCAGTTCTTC; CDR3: CASSVGWGEDEQFF
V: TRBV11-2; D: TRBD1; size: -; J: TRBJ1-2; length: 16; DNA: TGTGCCAGCAGCAGCTTACAGTGGGACAGCAATTATGGCTACACCTTC; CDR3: CASSSLQWDSNYGYTF
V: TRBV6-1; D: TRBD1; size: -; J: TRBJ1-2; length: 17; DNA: TGTGCCAGCAGTGCCCCCGACAGGGGGTCACGCGATTCTGGCTACACCTTC; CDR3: CASSAPDRGSRDSGYTF
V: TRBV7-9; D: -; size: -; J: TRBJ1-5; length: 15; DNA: TGTGCCAGCAGCTTGGAGGACGGGAGCAATCAGCCCCAGCATTTT; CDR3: CASSLEDGSNQPQHF
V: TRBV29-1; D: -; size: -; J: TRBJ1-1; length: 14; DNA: TGCAGCGTTGAGTTGGCCAGTGTGGATGCTGAAGCTTTCTTT; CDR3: CSVELASVDAEAFF
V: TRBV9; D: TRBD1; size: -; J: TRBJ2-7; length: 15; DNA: TGTGCCAGCAGCAAACCGGGACAGGGATCGGACGAGCAGTACTTC; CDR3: CASSKPGQGSDEQYF
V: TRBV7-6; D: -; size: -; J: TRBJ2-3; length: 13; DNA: TGTGCCAGCAGCTTAGGGGGCTGGGATACGCAGTATTTT; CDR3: CASSLGGWDTQYF
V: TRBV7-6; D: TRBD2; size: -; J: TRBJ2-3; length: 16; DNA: TGTGCCAGCAGCCCCACGGCGGGGGGGCTTGAAGATACGCAGTATTTT; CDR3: CASSPTAGGLEDTQYF
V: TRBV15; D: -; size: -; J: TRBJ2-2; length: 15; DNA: TGTGCCACCAGCATAGGAGGACTTGGAACCGGGGAGCTGTTTTTT; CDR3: CATSIGGLGTGELFF
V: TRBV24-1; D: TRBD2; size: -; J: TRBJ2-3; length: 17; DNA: TGTGCCACCAGTGATACGGGACTAGCGGTCAGCACAGATACGCAGTATTTT; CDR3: CATSDTGLAVSTDTQYF
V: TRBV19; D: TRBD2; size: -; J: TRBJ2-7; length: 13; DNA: TGTGCCACTGGGGACTATTCAAACTACGAGCAGTACTTC; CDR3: CATGDYSNYEQYF
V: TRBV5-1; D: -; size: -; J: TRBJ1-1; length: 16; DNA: TGCGCCAGCAGCTTAGGCGTGGGCGCAGCAAGGACTGAAGCTTTCTTT; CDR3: CASSLGVGAARTEAFF
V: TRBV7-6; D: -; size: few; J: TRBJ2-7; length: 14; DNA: TGTGCCAGCAGCGCCAAACAGGGTTCCGACGAGCAGTACTTC; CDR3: CASSAKQGSDEQYF
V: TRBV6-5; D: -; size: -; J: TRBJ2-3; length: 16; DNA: TGTGCCAGCAGTTACGGGATCGGGACTAGCACAGATACGCAGTATTTT; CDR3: CASSYGIGTSTDTQYF
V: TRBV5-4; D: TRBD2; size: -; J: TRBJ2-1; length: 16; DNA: TGTGCCAGCAGCTTGGGGGCGGGGGTTGCCTACAATGAGCAGTTCTTC; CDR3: CASSLGAGVAYNEQFF
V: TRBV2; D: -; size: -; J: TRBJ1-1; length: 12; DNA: TGTGCCAGCAGTAGGGACAACTCTGAAGCTTTCTTT; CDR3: CASSRDNSEAFF
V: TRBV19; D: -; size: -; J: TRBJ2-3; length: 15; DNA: TGTGCCAGTAGTATAGTAACAGGTTCGGTTGATACGCAGTATTTT; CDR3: CASSIVTGSVDTQYF
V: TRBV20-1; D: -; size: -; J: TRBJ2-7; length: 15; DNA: TGCAGTGCTAGTATAGGTGGGGGGTTCTCCTACGAGCAGTACTTC; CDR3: CSASIGGGFSYEQYF
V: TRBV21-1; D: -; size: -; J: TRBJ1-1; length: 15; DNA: TGTGCCAGAGGGATCAGGGGTTTGGAGAGCACTGAAGCTTTCTTT; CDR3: CARGIRGLESTEAFF
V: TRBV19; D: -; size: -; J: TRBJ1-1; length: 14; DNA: TGTGCCAGTAGTGGTTCGGCAGCTAACACTGAAGCTTTCTTT; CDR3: CASSGSAANTEAFF
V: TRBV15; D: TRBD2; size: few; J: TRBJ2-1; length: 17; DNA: TGTGCCACCAGCAGAGAGCTTAGCGGGGGGGCGTGGAATGAGCAGTTCTTC; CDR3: CATSRELSGGAWNEQFF
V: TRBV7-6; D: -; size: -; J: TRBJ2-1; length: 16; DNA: TGTGCCAGCAGCTTAAATGGTGGGAGCTCCTACAATGAGCAGTTCTTC; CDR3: CASSLNGGSSYNEQFF
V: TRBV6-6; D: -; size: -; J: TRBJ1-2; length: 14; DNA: TGTGCCAGCAGTTACTCGGGGGAAATCTATGGCTACACCTTC; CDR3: CASSYSGEIYGYTF
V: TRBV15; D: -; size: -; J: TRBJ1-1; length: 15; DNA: TGTGCCACCAGCAGAGATTTGGGCAAGGGCACTGAAGCTTTCTTT; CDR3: CATSRDLGKGTEAFF
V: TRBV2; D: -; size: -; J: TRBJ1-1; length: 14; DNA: TGTGCCACAGTGGTGAGGGGCGGGGCCACTGAAGCTTTCTTT; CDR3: CATVVRGGATEAFF
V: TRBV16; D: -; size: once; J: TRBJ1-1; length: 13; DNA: TGTGCCAGCAGCCAAGGACGGAACACTGAAGCTTTCTTT; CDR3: CASSQGRNTEAFF
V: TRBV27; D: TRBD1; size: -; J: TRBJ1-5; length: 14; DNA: TGTGCCAGCAGCCTAACAGGGGGCAATCAGCCCCAGCATTTT; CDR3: CASSLTGGNQPQHF
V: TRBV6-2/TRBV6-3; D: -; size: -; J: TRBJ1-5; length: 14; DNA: TGTGCCAGCAGTTACCCCGGCGGGAGTCAGCCCCAGCATTTT; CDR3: CASSYPGGSQPQHF
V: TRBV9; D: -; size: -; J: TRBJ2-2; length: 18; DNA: TGTGCCAGCAGCCCTCATAAACAGGGAATGGAGACCACCGGGGAGCTGTTTTTT; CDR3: CASSPHKQGMETTGELFF
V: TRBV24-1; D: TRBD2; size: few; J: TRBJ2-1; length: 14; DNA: TGTGCCACCAGTGGTGGGGGGGGGTTTAATGAGCAGTTCTTC; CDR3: CATSGGGGFNEQFF